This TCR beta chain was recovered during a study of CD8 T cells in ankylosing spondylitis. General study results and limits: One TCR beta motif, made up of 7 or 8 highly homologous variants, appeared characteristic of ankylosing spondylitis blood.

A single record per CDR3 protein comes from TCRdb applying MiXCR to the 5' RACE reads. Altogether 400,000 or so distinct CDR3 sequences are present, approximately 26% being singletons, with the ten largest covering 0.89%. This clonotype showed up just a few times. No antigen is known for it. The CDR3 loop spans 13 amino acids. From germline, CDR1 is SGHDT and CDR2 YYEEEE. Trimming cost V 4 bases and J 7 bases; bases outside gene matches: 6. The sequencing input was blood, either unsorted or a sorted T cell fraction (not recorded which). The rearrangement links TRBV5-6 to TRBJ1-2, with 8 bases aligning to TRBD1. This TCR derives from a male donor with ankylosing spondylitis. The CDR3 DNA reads TGTGCCAGCAGCCAGGACAGGGAGGGTGGCTACACCTTC. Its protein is CASSQDREGGYTF.